The rows below give T cell receptor beta chains drawn from one sample of a study of cytotoxic CD8 clonotypes in ibrutinib-treated CLL. The method was immunoSEQ multiplex PCR; TCRdb's version includes in-frame clones alone and lacks a portion of them. In the table there are about 160,000 clones, 70% to 85% of which are singletons. The sample consisted of PBMCs, taken after 24 months of ibrutinib treatment. The source is a human donor with chronic lymphocytic leukemia. Both conserved end residues are part of each CDR3. A D gene is named only where the DNA matches it firmly. The size of a clone is reported for some rows only, either as once, few or many, or as a class for expanded clones.

j_gene: TRBJ1-1
abundance: few
v_gene: TRBV4-2
d_gene: -
CDR3aa: CASSQAVEFRAFF
CDR3nt: TGTGCCAGCAGCCAGGCAGTTGAATTCCGAGCTTTCTTT

j_gene: TRBJ1-1
abundance: -
v_gene: TRBV9
d_gene: -
CDR3aa: CASSANQGYTEAFF
CDR3nt: TGTGCCAGCAGCGCCAATCAGGGGTACACTGAAGCTTTCTTT

j_gene: TRBJ1-1
abundance: -
v_gene: TRBV18
d_gene: -
CDR3aa: CASSPPYLRGSTEAFF
CDR3nt: TGTGCCAGCTCACCTCCGTATTTGAGGGGTAGCACTGAAGCTTTCTTT

j_gene: TRBJ2-2
abundance: -
v_gene: TRBV19
d_gene: -
CDR3aa: CASKSGDYVGPGELFF
CDR3nt: TGTGCCAGTAAGTCGGGGGATTATGTCGGACCCGGGGAGCTGTTTTTT

j_gene: TRBJ2-3
abundance: -
v_gene: TRBV18
d_gene: -
CDR3aa: CASSHSSTDTQYF
CDR3nt: TGTGCCAGCTCACACTCTAGCACAGATACGCAGTATTTT

j_gene: TRBJ1-2
abundance: -
v_gene: TRBV6-1
d_gene: -
CDR3aa: CASSDYSTGANGYTF
CDR3nt: TGTGCCAGCAGTGACTATTCAACGGGGGCTAACGGCTACACCTTC

j_gene: TRBJ2-5
abundance: -
v_gene: TRBV6-6
d_gene: -
CDR3aa: CASSFLETQYF
CDR3nt: TGTGCCAGCAGTTTCCTAGAGACCCAGTACTTC

j_gene: TRBJ1-2
abundance: -
v_gene: TRBV28
d_gene: TRBD1
CDR3aa: CATATGTGFYGYTF
CDR3nt: TGTGCCACCGCCACCGGGACAGGGTTCTATGGCTACACCTTC

j_gene: TRBJ2-7
abundance: once
v_gene: TRBV28
d_gene: TRBD2
CDR3aa: CASSWTGDSSGRDEQYF
CDR3nt: TGTGCCAGCAGTTGGACGGGTGATAGTAGCGGGAGGGACGAGCAGTACTTC

j_gene: TRBJ2-5
abundance: -
v_gene: TRBV30
d_gene: TRBD2
CDR3aa: CAWTRGWLAGGSQETQYF
CDR3nt: TGTGCCTGGACCCGCGGGTGGCTAGCGGGAGGAAGCCAAGAGACCCAGTACTTC

j_gene: TRBJ1-2
abundance: -
v_gene: TRBV6-4
d_gene: -
CDR3aa: CASRGGLSRGYTF
CDR3nt: TGTGCCAGCAGGGGGGGACTGTCTCGTGGCTACACCTTC

j_gene: TRBJ2-5
abundance: once
v_gene: TRBV5-8
d_gene: TRBD1
CDR3aa: CASSRDRGETQYF
CDR3nt: TGTGCCAGCAGCCGGGACAGAGGGGAGACCCAGTACTTC

j_gene: TRBJ1-4
abundance: few
v_gene: TRBV6-5
d_gene: -
CDR3aa: CASSRGEKLFF
CDR3nt: TGTGCCAGCAGCCGGGGTGAAAAACTGTTTTTT

j_gene: TRBJ2-1
abundance: -
v_gene: TRBV5-4
d_gene: TRBD2
CDR3aa: CASSPGLAGRSEQFF
CDR3nt: TGTGCCAGCAGCCCCGGCCTAGCGGGCCGCAGTGAGCAGTTCTTC

j_gene: TRBJ1-1
abundance: -
v_gene: TRBV6-6
d_gene: -
CDR3aa: CASSYSGQPNTEAFF
CDR3nt: TGTGCCAGCAGTTACTCGGGTCAGCCGAACACTGAAGCTTTCTTT

j_gene: TRBJ1-2
abundance: few
v_gene: TRBV27
d_gene: -
CDR3aa: CASRNRDRDGYTF
CDR3nt: TGTGCCAGCAGAAACAGGGATCGAGATGGCTACACCTTC

j_gene: TRBJ2-3
abundance: -
v_gene: TRBV28
d_gene: -
CDR3aa: CASSLGSSTDTQYF
CDR3nt: TGTGCCAGCAGTTTAGGGTCCTCCACAGATACGCAGTATTTT

j_gene: TRBJ2-2
abundance: -
v_gene: TRBV28
d_gene: -
CDR3aa: CASSRKPIGELFF
CDR3nt: TGTGCCAGCAGTCGCAAGCCCATCGGGGAGCTGTTTTTT

j_gene: TRBJ2-3
abundance: -
v_gene: TRBV5-4
d_gene: -
CDR3aa: CASSWAGTFADTQYF
CDR3nt: TGTGCCAGCAGCTGGGCCGGGACTTTCGCGGATACGCAGTATTTT

j_gene: TRBJ1-4
abundance: -
v_gene: TRBV5-4
d_gene: TRBD1
CDR3aa: CASSLIGGDRVGEKLFF
CDR3nt: TGTGCCAGCAGCTTGATCGGGGGGGACAGGGTAGGAGAAAAACTGTTTTTT

j_gene: TRBJ1-5
abundance: -
v_gene: TRBV6-1
d_gene: -
CDR3aa: CASSIYNGGNQPQHF
CDR3nt: TGTGCCAGCAGTATCTATAACGGTGGCAATCAGCCCCAGCATTTT

j_gene: TRBJ2-1
abundance: -
v_gene: TRBV2
d_gene: TRBD1
CDR3aa: CASNAGTAPYNEQFF
CDR3nt: TGTGCCAGCAACGCCGGGACAGCCCCCTACAATGAGCAGTTCTTC

j_gene: TRBJ1-1
abundance: -
v_gene: TRBV28
d_gene: -
CDR3aa: CASRAPNTEAFF
CDR3nt: TGTGCCAGCCGGGCCCCGAACACTGAAGCTTTCTTT

j_gene: TRBJ1-5
abundance: -
v_gene: TRBV5-6
d_gene: -
CDR3aa: CASSLGRFGQPQHF
CDR3nt: TGTGCCAGCAGCTTGGGTAGGTTCGGTCAGCCCCAGCATTTT

j_gene: TRBJ2-7
abundance: -
v_gene: TRBV2
d_gene: -
CDR3aa: CASTQGRTYEQYF
CDR3nt: TGTGCCAGCACACAGGGTAGAACCTACGAGCAGTACTTC

j_gene: TRBJ2-3
abundance: -
v_gene: TRBV6-6
d_gene: TRBD2
CDR3aa: CASSYGTSGTDTQYF
CDR3nt: TGTGCCAGCAGTTACGGGACTAGCGGCACAGATACGCAGTATTTT

j_gene: TRBJ1-2
abundance: few
v_gene: TRBV29-1
d_gene: -
CDR3aa: CSVDETIDGYTF
CDR3nt: TGCAGCGTTGACGAGACAATCGATGGCTACACCTTC

j_gene: TRBJ2-2
abundance: -
v_gene: TRBV11-2
d_gene: -
CDR3aa: CASSLSRTPTGELFF
CDR3nt: TGTGCCAGCAGCTTAAGTCGGACCCCCACCGGGGAGCTGTTTTTT

j_gene: TRBJ1-5
abundance: -
v_gene: TRBV6-1
d_gene: -
CDR3aa: CASSAGLLDGSSYQPQHF
CDR3nt: TGTGCCAGCAGTGCGGGATTACTGGACGGCAGCAGCTATCAGCCCCAGCATTTT

j_gene: TRBJ1-6
abundance: -
v_gene: TRBV5-1
d_gene: -
CDR3aa: CASSLDGGRSPLHF
CDR3nt: TGCGCCAGCAGCTTGGACGGGGGCCGGTCACCCCTCCACTTT

j_gene: TRBJ2-7
abundance: -
v_gene: TRBV5-1
d_gene: -
CDR3aa: CASSFTPTYEQYF
CDR3nt: TGCGCCAGCAGCTTCACCCCAACCTACGAGCAGTACTTC

j_gene: TRBJ1-1
abundance: few
v_gene: TRBV7-2
d_gene: -
CDR3aa: CASSVDNQNTEAFF
CDR3nt: TGTGCCAGCAGCGTGGACAACCAGAACACTGAAGCTTTCTTT

j_gene: TRBJ1-5
abundance: -
v_gene: TRBV21-1
d_gene: -
CDR3aa: CASSKARGGHEKGNQPQHF
CDR3nt: TGTGCCAGCAGCAAAGCGAGGGGAGGGCACGAGAAGGGCAATCAGCCCCAGCATTTT

j_gene: TRBJ2-7
abundance: -
v_gene: TRBV4-3
d_gene: TRBD1
CDR3aa: CASSQGPAGTGNYEQYF
CDR3nt: TGCGCCAGCAGCCAAGGGCCGGCCGGGACAGGGAATTACGAGCAGTACTTC

j_gene: TRBJ1-2
abundance: -
v_gene: TRBV29-1
d_gene: TRBD1
CDR3aa: CSVPGQGLLGGYTF
CDR3nt: TGCAGCGTTCCGGGACAGGGGCTGTTGGGAGGCTACACCTTC

j_gene: TRBJ2-7
abundance: -
v_gene: TRBV14
d_gene: TRBD2
CDR3aa: CASSQGTSIYEQYF
CDR3nt: TGTGCCAGCAGCCAAGGGACTAGTATTTACGAGCAGTACTTC

j_gene: TRBJ2-5
abundance: -
v_gene: TRBV11-2
d_gene: -
CDR3aa: CASSEDTYQETQYF
CDR3nt: TGTGCCAGCAGCGAGGACACTTACCAAGAGACCCAGTACTTC

j_gene: TRBJ1-2
abundance: -
v_gene: TRBV11-2
d_gene: -
CDR3aa: CASSSRTQGSGYTF
CDR3nt: TGTGCCAGCAGCTCTAGGACTCAGGGCTCTGGCTACACCTTC

j_gene: TRBJ1-4
abundance: -
v_gene: TRBV5-1
d_gene: -
CDR3aa: CASSPPVGLNGEKLFF
CDR3nt: TGCGCCAGCAGCCCCCCGGTTGGGCTTAATGGGGAAAAACTGTTTTTT

j_gene: TRBJ2-7
abundance: -
v_gene: TRBV7-9
d_gene: -
CDR3aa: CASGWRGTYEQYF
CDR3nt: TGTGCCAGTGGCTGGAGGGGAACCTACGAGCAGTACTTC

j_gene: TRBJ1-1
abundance: -
v_gene: TRBV9
d_gene: TRBD1
CDR3aa: CASSGTGTGSTEAFF
CDR3nt: TGTGCCAGCAGCGGGACAGGAACGGGGTCCACTGAAGCTTTCTTT

j_gene: TRBJ1-6
abundance: -
v_gene: TRBV18
d_gene: -
CDR3aa: CASSLRGDSPLHF
CDR3nt: TGTGCCAGCTCACTACGGGGGGATTCACCCCTCCACTTT

j_gene: TRBJ2-5
abundance: -
v_gene: TRBV5-1
d_gene: TRBD1
CDR3aa: CASSPWDRETQYF
CDR3nt: TGCGCCAGCAGCCCTTGGGACAGAGAGACCCAGTACTTC

j_gene: TRBJ2-1
abundance: -
v_gene: TRBV7-3
d_gene: TRBD1
CDR3aa: CASSLGTGSYNEQFF
CDR3nt: TGTGCCAGCAGCTTAGGGACAGGGTCCTACAATGAGCAGTTCTTC

j_gene: TRBJ1-1
abundance: few
v_gene: TRBV9
d_gene: -
CDR3aa: CASSVEAFVTPNTEAFF
CDR3nt: TGTGCCAGCAGCGTAGAAGCGTTTGTAACACCGAACACTGAAGCTTTCTTT

j_gene: TRBJ1-3
abundance: -
v_gene: TRBV19
d_gene: TRBD1
CDR3aa: CASSGTGGLYSGNTIYF
CDR3nt: TGTGCCAGTAGTGGGACAGGAGGCCTTTACTCTGGAAACACCATATATTTT

j_gene: TRBJ1-2
abundance: -
v_gene: TRBV29-1
d_gene: -
CDR3aa: CSVLEVDGYTF
CDR3nt: TGCAGCGTCCTAGAGGTGGATGGCTACACCTTC